These T cell receptor beta chains were read from a single sample in a study of T cell repertoires in cytomegalovirus infection. TCRdb reanalysed the reads using MiXCR and keeps one entry per CDR3 protein. Of 110,000 to 150,000 distinct CDR3 sequences listed, 30% to 40% are singletons. Their recognized antigens are unknown. This specimen was CD8+ T cells from cultured PBMCs, taken from culture after CMV antigen stimulation. All receptors derive from a human donor in good health (CMV status not recorded). Some clones in this sample may be carry-over from other donors' samples. CDR3s include the opening cysteine and the closing phenylalanine or tryptophan. The D gene is left open where the match is weak. The listing skips clone size in some rows; elsewhere it reads once, few, many or a size class.

TRBJ2-2 | NA | TRBV4-1 | TRBD1 | CASRMLPGTGTNTGELFF | TGCGCCAGCAGAATGTTACCCGGGACAGGGACGAACACCGGGGAGCTGTTTTTT
TRBJ2-5 | few | TRBV12-3/TRBV12-4 | NA | CASSTLAEVQETQYF | TGTGCCAGCAGCACCTTAGCGGAAGTCCAAGAGACCCAGTACTTC
TRBJ2-1 | NA | TRBV5-6 | NA | CVSNSSGTYNEQFF | TGTGTCAGCAACTCCTCGGGGACTTACAATGAGCAGTTCTTC
TRBJ1-5 | NA | TRBV19 | NA | CASSIRGGLNQPQHF | TGTGCCAGTAGTATACGAGGGGGGCTAAATCAGCCCCAGCATTTT
TRBJ2-1 | NA | TRBV11-2 | NA | CASSLDPTPNEQFF | TGTGCCAGCAGCTTAGATCCTACCCCCAATGAGCAGTTCTTC
TRBJ2-3 | few | TRBV24-1 | TRBD1 | CATSDFGDRLGTDTQYF | TGTGCCACCAGTGATTTCGGGGACAGACTTGGCACAGATACGCAGTATTTT
TRBJ2-3 | once | TRBV20-1 | TRBD2 | CSASSEAGENTDTQYF | TGCAGTGCTAGCTCCGAAGCGGGGGAAAACACAGATACGCAGTATTTT
TRBJ2-2 | many | TRBV10-3 | NA | CAINRNTGELFF | TGTGCCATCAACCGGAACACCGGGGAGCTGTTTTTT
TRBJ2-1 | NA | TRBV28 | TRBD2 | CAVSGGSTNEQFF | TGTGCCGTTAGCGGGGGGTCCACAAATGAGCAGTTCTTC
TRBJ2-1 | once | TRBV29-1 | TRBD2 | CSARLAGGPAEQFF | TGCAGCGCCCGACTAGCGGGGGGGCCCGCTGAGCAGTTCTTC
TRBJ1-1 | NA | TRBV11-2 | NA | CASSLAGLKMNTEAFF | TGTGCCAGCAGCTTAGCCGGTTTAAAGATGAACACTGAAGCTTTCTTT
TRBJ2-1 | NA | TRBV4-1 | NA | CANSQGIGGVNEQFF | TGCGCCAACAGCCAAGGCATAGGCGGGGTGAATGAGCAGTTCTTC
TRBJ2-1 | many | TRBV20-1 | TRBD2 | CSAKGLVIVNEQFF | TGCAGTGCCAAGGGACTAGTAATTGTCAATGAGCAGTTCTTC
TRBJ2-2 | NA | TRBV7-2 | NA | CASSLNMANGELFF | TGTGCCAGCAGCTTAAATATGGCTAACGGGGAGCTGTTTTTT
TRBJ1-5 | few | TRBV12-3/TRBV12-4 | NA | CASSIAVIGQPQHF | TGTGCCAGCAGCATAGCGGTAATAGGTCAGCCCCAGCATTTT
TRBJ1-1 | few | TRBV3-1 | NA | CASSQELDSRGYTEAFF | TGTGCCAGCAGCCAAGAATTGGACAGTCGAGGGTACACTGAAGCTTTCTTT